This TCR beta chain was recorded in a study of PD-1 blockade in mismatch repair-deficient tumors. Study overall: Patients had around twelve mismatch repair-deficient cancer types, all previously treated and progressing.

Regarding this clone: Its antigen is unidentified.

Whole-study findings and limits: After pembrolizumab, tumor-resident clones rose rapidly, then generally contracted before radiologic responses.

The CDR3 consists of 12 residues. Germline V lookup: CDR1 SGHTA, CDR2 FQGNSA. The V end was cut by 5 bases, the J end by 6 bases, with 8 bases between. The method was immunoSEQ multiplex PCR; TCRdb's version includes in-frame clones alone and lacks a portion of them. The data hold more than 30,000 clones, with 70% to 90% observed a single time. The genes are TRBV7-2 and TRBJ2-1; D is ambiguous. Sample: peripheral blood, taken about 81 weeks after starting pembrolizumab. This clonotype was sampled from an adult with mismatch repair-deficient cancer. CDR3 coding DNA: TGTGCCAGCAGCCCGCGCCGCAATGAGCAGTTCTTC. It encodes CASSPRRNEQFF.